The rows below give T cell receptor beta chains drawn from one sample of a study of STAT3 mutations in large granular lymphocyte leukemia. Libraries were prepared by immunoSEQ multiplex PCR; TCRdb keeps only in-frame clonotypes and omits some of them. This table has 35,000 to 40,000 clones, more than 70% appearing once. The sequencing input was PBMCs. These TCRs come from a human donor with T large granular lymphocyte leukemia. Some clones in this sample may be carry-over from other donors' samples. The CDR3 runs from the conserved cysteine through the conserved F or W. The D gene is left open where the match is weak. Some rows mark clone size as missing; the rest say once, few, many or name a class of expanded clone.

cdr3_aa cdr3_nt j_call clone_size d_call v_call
CAWSVDRGTEAFF TGTGCCTGGAGTGTAGACAGGGGGACTGAAGCTTTCTTT TRBJ1-1 few TRBD1 TRBV30
CASSLLVPNTGELFF TGTGCCAGCAGCCTTCTTGTCCCCAACACCGGGGAGCTGTTTTTT TRBJ2-2 few NA TRBV11-2
CASSGNRGHQPQHF TGTGCCAGTAGTGGGAACAGGGGGCATCAGCCCCAGCATTTT TRBJ1-5 NA TRBD1 TRBV19
CASSLGGSVQPQHF TGTGCCAGCAGCTTGGGGGGGTCGGTGCAGCCCCAGCATTTT TRBJ1-5 NA NA TRBV7-2
CASSQGGTSGPDTGELFF TGTGCCAGCAGCCAAGGGGGGACTAGCGGACCAGACACCGGGGAGCTGTTTTTT TRBJ2-2 NA TRBD2 TRBV14
CASSEGRGLGQPQHF TGTGCCAGCAGTGAAGGCAGGGGGCTCGGGCAGCCCCAGCATTTT TRBJ1-5 NA TRBD1 TRBV6-1
CAWSVDSLHYGYTF TGTGCCTGGAGTGTAGACAGCCTTCACTATGGCTACACCTTC TRBJ1-2 NA NA TRBV30
CASSPPGISYGYTF TGTGCCAGCAGCCCCCCCGGGATCTCCTATGGCTACACCTTC TRBJ1-2 NA NA TRBV7-2
CASSVGGVADTQYF TGTGCCAGCAGTGTCGGAGGGGTTGCAGATACGCAGTATTTT TRBJ2-3 NA NA TRBV25-1
CASSQDQGAAYEQYF TGCGCCAGCAGCCAAGATCAGGGGGCGGCCTACGAGCAGTACTTC TRBJ2-7 NA TRBD1 TRBV4-3
CASSGETSGGLETQYF TGTGCCAGCAGTGGTGAAACTAGCGGGGGGCTGGAGACCCAGTACTTC TRBJ2-5 NA TRBD2 TRBV6-1
CASSGPQGSGLAYGYTF TGTGCCAGCAGCGGCCCCCAAGGTTCCGGGTTGGCCTATGGCTACACCTTC TRBJ1-2 NA NA TRBV11-2
CASSQAGSGNTIYF TGCGCCAGCAGCCAAGCAGGCTCTGGAAACACCATATATTTT TRBJ1-3 few NA TRBV4-1
CASRTSGSTDTQYF TGTGCCAGTCGGACTAGCGGTAGCACAGATACGCAGTATTTT TRBJ2-3 NA TRBD2 TRBV19
CASSLGTVLSYNEQFF TGTGCCAGCAGCTTGGGGACAGTCCTCTCCTACAATGAGCAGTTCTTC TRBJ2-1 NA NA TRBV5-4
CASTRGSAGELFF TGTGCCAGCACCCGCGGATCTGCCGGGGAGCTGTTTTTT TRBJ2-2 once NA TRBV7-9
CASRKDRVEAGYTF TGCGCCAGCAGGAAGGACAGGGTTGAGGCTGGCTACACCTTC TRBJ1-2 NA TRBD1 TRBV5-1
CASSQDPPRQGEKLFF TGCGCCAGCAGCCAAGATCCCCCCCGACAGGGTGAAAAACTGTTTTTT TRBJ1-4 NA TRBD1 TRBV4-1
CASPDRSGYEQYF TGTGCCAGCCCCGACAGGTCCGGCTACGAGCAGTACTTC TRBJ2-7 NA NA TRBV5-8
CASRGQLNTEAFF TGTGCCAGCAGGGGACAGCTGAACACTGAAGCTTTCTTT TRBJ1-1 few TRBD1 TRBV2
CAWRSPPGGTQYF TGTGCCTGGAGATCGCCTCCTGGAGGGACCCAGTACTTC TRBJ2-5 NA NA TRBV30
CASSGGQGWDTQYF TGTGCCAGCAGCGGCGGACAGGGCTGGGATACGCAGTATTTT TRBJ2-3 NA TRBD1 TRBV9
CASSRAENQPQHF TGTGCCAGCAGCCGGGCGGAGAATCAGCCCCAGCATTTT TRBJ1-5 NA NA TRBV7-2
CASSPRGSTDTQYF TGTGCCAGCAGCCCTAGAGGCTCCACAGATACGCAGTATTTT TRBJ2-3 NA NA TRBV7-2
CASSFLGSGTEAFF TGTGCCAGCAGTTTCTTAGGGTCGGGAACTGAAGCTTTCTTT TRBJ1-1 NA NA TRBV27
CASSYRRGAFKQFF TGTGCCAGCAGTTACCGCCGGGGGGCCTTTAAGCAGTTCTTC TRBJ2-1 NA NA TRBV6-5
CASSAGSGNYGYTF TGTGCCAGCAGTGCGGGCTCCGGGAACTATGGCTACACCTTC TRBJ1-2 NA NA TRBV25-1
CASSPRAGHRGNTIYF TGTGCCAGCAGCCCGAGGGCAGGCCATAGGGGAAACACCATATATTTT TRBJ1-3 NA NA TRBV7-2
CASSGGSRGSNQPQHF TGTGCCAGCAGTGGGGGGTCACGGGGTAGCAATCAGCCCCAGCATTTT TRBJ1-5 NA NA TRBV28
CASSSRDITTGELFF TGTGCCAGCTCATCCCGGGACATAACCACCGGGGAGCTGTTTTTT TRBJ2-2 NA NA TRBV18
CASSLATSVGETQYF TGTGCTAGCAGCTTAGCGACCTCTGTGGGCGAGACCCAGTACTTC TRBJ2-5 NA NA TRBV7-7
CAWSRMFGNTIYF TGTGCCTGGAGTAGGATGTTTGGAAACACCATATATTTT TRBJ1-3 NA NA TRBV30
CASRSAGANVLTF TGTGCCAGCCGTAGTGCGGGGGCCAACGTCCTGACTTTC TRBJ2-6 NA NA TRBV18
CASSQNTGELFF TGTGCCAGCAGCCAAAACACCGGGGAGCTGTTTTTT TRBJ2-2 NA NA TRBV6-5
CASRTGQGTDTQYF TGCGCCAGCAGGACCGGGCAGGGGACAGATACGCAGTATTTT TRBJ2-3 few NA TRBV5-1
CASSLGLAGNPQETQYF TGCGCCAGCAGCCTGGGACTAGCGGGCAACCCCCAAGAGACCCAGTACTTC TRBJ2-5 NA TRBD2 TRBV5-1
CASSLYRTGDYYEQYF TGTGCCAGCAGCTTGTACAGGACAGGGGATTACTACGAGCAGTACTTC TRBJ2-7 NA TRBD1 TRBV5-5
CASSPSARQLYF TGTGCCAGCAGCCCCTCCGCTCGACAGCTATACTTC TRBJ2-7 NA NA TRBV14
CASSSDHRTSQPGANVLTF TGCGCCAGCAGCTCGGACCACAGGACTTCACAACCTGGGGCCAACGTCCTGACTTTC TRBJ2-6 NA NA TRBV5-1
CAWSRDSGQVLYGYTF TGTGCCTGGAGCCGCGACAGCGGACAGGTCCTCTATGGCTACACCTTC TRBJ1-2 NA TRBD1 TRBV30
CASSQALGGGTEAFF TGCGCCAGCAGCCAAGCCCTCGGGGGGGGCACTGAAGCTTTCTTT TRBJ1-1 NA NA TRBV4-3
CASSVSYEQYF TGTGCCAGCAGCGTGTCCTACGAGCAGTACTTC TRBJ2-7 NA NA TRBV7-2
CASSVTDTQYF TGTGCCAGCAGCGTCACAGATACGCAGTATTTT TRBJ2-3 NA NA TRBV5-4
CASITGNYGYTF TGTGCCAGCATAACAGGGAACTATGGCTACACCTTC TRBJ1-2 NA NA TRBV2
CAISESRGVNTGELFF TGTGCCATCAGTGAGTCGAGGGGGGTGAACACCGGGGAGCTGTTTTTT TRBJ2-2 NA NA TRBV10-3
CASSPLTGYPNEQFF TGCGCCAGCAGCCCCCTGACAGGGTACCCCAATGAGCAGTTCTTC TRBJ2-1 once TRBD1 TRBV5-1
CASSLSGGWNQPQHF TGTGCCAGCTCCCTATCAGGGGGGTGGAATCAGCCCCAGCATTTT TRBJ1-5 NA TRBD1 TRBV18
CASSYPQGDEQFF TGCGCCAGCAGCTACCCACAGGGGGATGAGCAGTTCTTC TRBJ2-1 NA TRBD1 TRBV4-1
CASSHYRGGRGRTEAFF TGTGCCAGTAGCCACTATAGGGGGGGCAGGGGGCGGACTGAAGCTTTCTTT TRBJ1-1 NA TRBD1 TRBV19
CASSLAGAVLSYGYTF TGTGCCAGCAGCTTGGCCGGTGCAGTCCTTTCATATGGCTACACCTTC TRBJ1-2 NA NA TRBV5-8